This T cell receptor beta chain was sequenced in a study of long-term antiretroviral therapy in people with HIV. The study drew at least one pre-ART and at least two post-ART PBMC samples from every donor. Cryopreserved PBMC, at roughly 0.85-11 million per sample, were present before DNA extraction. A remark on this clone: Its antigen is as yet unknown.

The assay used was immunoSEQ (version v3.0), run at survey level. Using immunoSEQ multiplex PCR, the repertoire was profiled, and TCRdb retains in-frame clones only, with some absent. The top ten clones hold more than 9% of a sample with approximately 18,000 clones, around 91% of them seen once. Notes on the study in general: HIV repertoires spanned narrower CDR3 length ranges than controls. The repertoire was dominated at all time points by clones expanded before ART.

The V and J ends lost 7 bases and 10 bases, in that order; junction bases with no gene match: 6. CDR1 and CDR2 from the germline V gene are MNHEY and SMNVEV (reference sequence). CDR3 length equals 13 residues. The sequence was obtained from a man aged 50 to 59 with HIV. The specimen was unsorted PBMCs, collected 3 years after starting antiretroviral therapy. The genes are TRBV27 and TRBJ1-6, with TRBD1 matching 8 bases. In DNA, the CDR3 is TGTGCCAGCACCCAGGGGGCCCGATCACCCCTCCACTTT. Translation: CASTQGARSPLHF.